This is a list of T cell receptor beta chains from one sample in a study of CD8 T cells in Susac syndrome. Via MiXCR, TCRdb re-called the immunoSEQ multiplex PCR reads, giving one row per CDR3 protein. Found here are a few hundred thousand distinct CDR3 sequences, approximately 89% of them singletons; the top ten hold under 0.15%. The material sequenced was CD8+ T cells from PBMCs. These receptors originate from a human donor with multiple sclerosis. Both conserved end residues are part of each CDR3. D genes are given only for firm matches.

v_call	d_call	j_call	cdr3_aa
TRBV28	TRBD1	TRBJ1-1	CASRGTGVFTEAFF
TRBV27	NA	TRBJ1-3	CASTKSWGAENTIYF
TRBV6-5	TRBD1	TRBJ2-7	CASNSGTGVFYEQYF
TRBV3-1	NA	TRBJ1-1	CASSQFRQSANTEAFF
TRBV3-1	NA	TRBJ1-2	CASSQDQGAVYGYTF
TRBV4-2	NA	TRBJ1-1	CASSPNPGTEAFF
TRBV30	NA	TRBJ1-1	CAWSAPGGLAEAFF
TRBV30	NA	TRBJ1-1	CAVDRNTEAFF
TRBV20-1	TRBD2	TRBJ2-1	CSALMTGGPSYNEQFF
TRBV11-2	NA	TRBJ2-1	CASSFSAISSYNEQFF
TRBV2	TRBD1	TRBJ1-5	CASKGADSGEPQHF
TRBV6-1	TRBD1	TRBJ1-3	CASSPQTGGSGNTIYF
TRBV4-1	NA	TRBJ2-7	CASSQTSYEQYF
TRBV19	NA	TRBJ1-5	CASRPTVGQAHHSNQPQHF
TRBV19	NA	TRBJ2-7	CASSFWSGPSYEQYF
TRBV6-1	TRBD1	TRBJ1-2	CASGTGSGLGYTF
TRBV5-1	NA	TRBJ2-7	CASSPGLSMEQYF
TRBV6-2/TRBV6-3	TRBD1	TRBJ2-7	CASSPWTGSHEQYF
TRBV2	TRBD1	TRBJ2-5	CASSDRTGGYETQYF
TRBV5-8	NA	TRBJ1-2	CASSDRSQIIGYTF
TRBV30	TRBD2	TRBJ2-1	CAWNHGGRSDEQFF
TRBV6-4	TRBD2	TRBJ2-1	CASSPDTSGGAYEQFF
TRBV6-5	NA	TRBJ1-1	CASSNQNEAFF
TRBV27	TRBD1	TRBJ1-1	CATRQGSYAEAFF
TRBV28	TRBD2	TRBJ2-1	CASSVSGAYNEQFF
TRBV7-9	NA	TRBJ1-4	CASEGASNEKLFF
TRBV7-8	NA	TRBJ1-1	CASSPYRMNTEAFF
TRBV12-3/TRBV12-4	NA	TRBJ2-1	CASSSSTGDNEQFF
TRBV3-1	TRBD1	TRBJ1-6	CASSPWTGVVGSPLHF
TRBV27	NA	TRBJ2-5	CASSRPGQQETQYF
TRBV27	NA	TRBJ1-5	CASSLTPAGLEPQHF
TRBV15	NA	TRBJ2-3	CATSREGTGISTDTQYF
TRBV5-1	TRBD1	TRBJ2-4	CASSRGTGGGKNIQYF
TRBV7-9	NA	TRBJ1-1	CASSPSTQGIAEAFF
TRBV15	TRBD1	TRBJ1-2	CATRGQADYGYTF
TRBV27	TRBD1	TRBJ2-1	CASSLGTGANEQFF
TRBV7-6	NA	TRBJ2-5	CASSPEAAGIETQYF
TRBV30	TRBD2	TRBJ2-1	CAWKVAGENNEQFF
TRBV10-2	NA	TRBJ2-7	CASAGTSREQYF
TRBV29-1	TRBD1	TRBJ1-2	CSVGTGAEGYTF
TRBV28	NA	TRBJ2-3	CASSTAWGGSTDTQYF
TRBV29-1	NA	TRBJ2-7	CSVSLEGAYEQYF
TRBV4-1	TRBD1	TRBJ2-7	CASSQDWGTGYEQYF
TRBV12-3/TRBV12-4	NA	TRBJ1-1	CASSLATVNTEAFF
TRBV14	TRBD1	TRBJ1-4	CASSPGQVGVTNEKLFF
TRBV2	NA	TRBJ1-2	CASVGRRHGYTF
TRBV20-1	NA	TRBJ2-7	CSARLLVSYEQYF
TRBV20-1	NA	TRBJ2-2	CSARATGFPNTGELFF
TRBV3-1	TRBD2	TRBJ2-7	CASSPPRGTSFYEQYF
TRBV7-9	TRBD1	TRBJ2-7	CASSPTGAPVEQYF
TRBV28	TRBD1	TRBJ1-2	CASSLSTGTEPYGYTF
TRBV27	NA	TRBJ2-7	CASSLGGFLSYEQYF
TRBV6-2/TRBV6-3	NA	TRBJ2-1	CASSVVYNEQFF
TRBV5-1	NA	TRBJ2-1	CASSYRGGYNEQFF
TRBV12-3/TRBV12-4	TRBD1	TRBJ2-7	CASSGTGVYEQYF
TRBV20-1	TRBD2	TRBJ2-4	CSARGLAGEEAKNIQYF